What follows describes a single T cell receptor (beta chain). The sample comes from a study of shared T cell receptors in the human thymus. Germline lookup yields CDR1 PRHDT and CDR2 FYEKMQ (reference sequence). The V and J ends lost 4 bases and 4 bases, in that order; junction bases with no gene match: 5. This CDR3 contains 15 residues. Sequencing was performed with immunoSEQ multiplex PCR; in TCRdb, only in-frame clones are kept and a portion is missing. The sample shows more than 550,000 clones, 80% to 90% of them seen only once. Separately, the same data were catalogued under a study of human thymus T cells.

The chain links TRBV13 to TRBJ1-2; 11 bases match TRBD1. What was sequenced was thymocytes. The TCR was taken from a boy under three years old with a congenital heart defect. CDR3 DNA sequence: TGTGCCAGCAGCTCGGGACAGGGGGATTCCTATGGCTACACCTTC. This sequence encodes CASSSGQGDSYGYTF.